This T cell receptor beta chain is from a study of graft-versus-host responses after intestinal transplantation. The wider study: Multivisceral, liver-intestinal, or isolated intestinal transplants were performed in recipients. Anti-thymocyte globulin induction, then tacrolimus and steroids for around three years, went to all recipients.

Generated by immunoSEQ multiplex PCR, the TCRdb table keeps only in-frame clones and is missing some. Here the sample spans about 94,000 clones, roughly 90% being singletons. V dropped 1 base and J dropped 2 bases, with 12 bases sitting between them. The CDR3 spans 15 residues. Germline CDR1 and CDR2: MGHRA and YSYEKL. On this clone itself: Its matching antigen is unknown.

Overall study results and limits: Allografts of patients with graft-donor T cell macrochimerism showed high graft-versus-host to host-versus-graft clone ratios.

This receptor was identified in a human donor who received an intestinal transplant. V is TRBV4-1 and J is TRBJ2-7; D perhaps matches TRBD2 (5 bases). Here the sequenced sample was unstimulated CD8+ T cells sorted from spleen or lymph node cells, taken before intestinal transplant. The chain's CDR3 is CASSQGTQETYEQYF. The CDR3 nucleotides read TGCGCCAGCAGCCAAGGGACTCAGGAAACCTACGAGCAGTACTTC.